The 20 T cell receptor beta chains presented below share a single source sample, sequenced in a study of shared clonotypes between healthy human individuals (dated by TCRdb to the early 2020s). The library was produced with the immunoSEQ multiplex PCR assay. TCRdb took this table from immuneACCESS and kept in-frame rearrangements with V and J called. Such tables lack part of the clones; where checked against another copy, unresolved V genes explain under half of the gap, and the rest is unexplained. Within this sample are almost 750,000 clones, with 72% of them counted one time only. Approximately 2% of the sample belongs to the ten largest clones. The source material was memory CD4+ T cells sorted from blood. This specimen's cell subset or site label, interpreted: CD45RA-negative fraction. The receptors were sampled from a woman aged 25 to 45 in good health.

This clone showed up just a few times. The CDR3 DNA reads as TGTGCCAGCAGCTTATCTGGCGGCACAGATACGCAGTATTTT. This translates into CASSLSGGTDTQYF. This chain links TRBV7-8 with TRBJ2-3, with D unresolved. CDR3 length equals 14 residues. From germline, CDR1 is SGHVS and CDR2 FQNEAQ. V lost 2 bases to trimming and J lost 1 base, with 7 bases between them.

The chain links TRBV7-2 to TRBJ1-1, with D possibly TRBD1 on 5 matching bases. V dropped 1 base and J dropped 7 bases, with 13 bases sitting between them. This CDR3 contains 14 residues. Per the germline V gene, CDR1 is SGHTA and CDR2 is FQGNSA. The CDR3 coding sequence is TGTGCCAGCAGCTTAGGGGGGGATATAAGTGAAGCTTTCTTT. This codes for CASSLGGDISEAFF.

This rearrangement joins TRBV6-6 to TRBJ2-1, with 8 bases lining up with TRBD2. The length of the CDR3 is 14 residues. The germline V gene encodes CDR1 MNHNY and CDR2 SVGAGI (reference sequence). With V trimmed by 5 bases and J by 9 bases, 9 bases remained unmatched. CDR3 sequence reads: CASSHRSAGAEQFF. In DNA, the CDR3 is TGTGCCAGCAGTCACAGATCAGCGGGAGCTGAGCAGTTCTTC.

The sample holds a few counts of this clone. The chain joins TRBV28 to TRBJ2-7; 9 bases agree with TRBD2. With 3 bases clipped from V and 8 bases from J, the junction kept 8 bases outside the gene matches. CDR1 and CDR2 (germline): MDHEN, SYDVKM. The CDR3 has 14 amino acids. The CDR3 sequence: CASSLMTSGGQQYF. The DNA for the CDR3 is TGTGCCAGCAGTTTGATGACTAGCGGCGGCCAGCAGTACTTC.

V is TRBV15 and J is TRBJ1-6; 8 nucleotides align to TRBD1. CDR1 and CDR2 (germline): LNHNV, YYDKDF (reference sequence). The CDR3 sequence is 14 residues long. Trimming took 8 bases from V and 8 from J; bases not matched to a gene: 8. The chain's CDR3 is CATGTGQDYSPLHF. The CDR3 DNA follows: TGTGCCACCGGAACGGGACAGGATTATTCACCCCTCCACTTT.

This clone was picked up many times. The V and J genes are TRBV7-2 and TRBJ1-5, with D unresolved. The ends were cut back, 2 bases at V and 0 bases at J, with 8 bases in the middle. This CDR3 is built from 15 residues. Germline lookup yields CDR1 SGHTA and CDR2 FQGNSA. Here the CDR3 DNA reads TGTGCCAGCAGCTTAATAGGGTATAGCAATCAGCCCCAGCATTTT. Translation gives CASSLIGYSNQPQHF.

The rearrangement uses TRBV4-1 and TRBJ2-1; D possibly corresponds to TRBD2 (6 bases). Trimming removed 4 bases from V and 0 bases from J, with 16 bases in between. Per the germline V gene, CDR1 is MGHRA and CDR2 is YSYEKL. The length of the CDR3 is 17 residues. In DNA form, the CDR3 reads TGCGCCAGCAGCCTTCTCCCAGCGGGTAGCTCCTACAATGAGCAGTTCTTC. Its translation is CASSLLPAGSSYNEQFF.

The table lists this clone with many counts. The CDR3 reads CASGRSSGANVLTF. The CDR3 DNA is TGTGCCAGCGGAAGGAGCTCTGGGGCCAACGTCCTGACTTTC. The V gene is TRBV5-6, the J gene TRBJ2-6; no clear D. Germline assignment: CDR1 SGHDT and CDR2 YYEEEE. There are 14 residues in the CDR3. Trimming stripped 7 bases from V and 0 bases from J, with 8 bases between. Filled out from reference TRBV5-6 and TRBJ2-6, the complete variable domain reads DAGVTQSPTHLIKTRGQQVTLRCSPKSGHDTVSWYQQALGQGPQFIFQYYEEEERQRGNFPDRFSGHQFPNYSSELNVNALLLGDSALYLCASGRSSGANVLTFGAGSRLTVL.

This chain's CDR3 is CASSLRSRQRGLQYTFDTQYF. CDR3 nucleotides: TGTGCCAGCAGTTTACGTTCCCGACAGAGGGGTTTGCAGTACACATTCGATACGCAGTATTTT. The V gene is TRBV27, the J gene TRBJ2-3; D is possibly TRBD1 or TRBD2 (5 bases each). Per the germline V gene, CDR1 is MNHEY and CDR2 is SMNVEV (reference sequence). V was cut by 2 bases and J by 6 bases, with 33 bases left in between. CDR3 size: 21 residues.

The V call is TRBV6-5, the J call TRBJ2-7; no firm D call. V dropped 6 bases and J dropped 3 bases, with 18 bases sitting between them. Germline CDR1 and CDR2: MNHEY and SVGAGI. The CDR3 has 15 residues. The CDR3 reads CASSPPSVGDYEQYF. Here the CDR3 DNA reads TGTGCCAGCAGCCCCCCGAGCGTTGGGGACTACGAGCAGTACTTC.

The chain is built from TRBV7-6 and TRBJ2-7; D is perhaps TRBD1 (6 bases). CDR3 length: 14 residues. Germline CDR1 is SGHVS and CDR2 is FNYEAQ. V was trimmed by 6 bases and J by 5 bases, leaving 17 bases between them. The CDR3 DNA reads as TGTGCCAGCAGTTTAACAGGGTTATCCGACGAGCAGTACTTC. Encoded protein: CASSLTGLSDEQYF.

This clone occurred a few times. This rearrangement joins TRBV4-1 to TRBJ2-2; D not certain. This CDR3 region has 15 residues. V dropped 1 base and J dropped 3 bases, with 9 bases sitting between them. CDR1 is MGHRA and CDR2 is YSYEKL in the germline V gene. The chain's CDR3 is CASSQVGQDTGELFF. The CDR3 DNA sequence: TGCGCCAGCAGCCAAGTCGGGCAGGACACCGGGGAGCTGTTTTTT.

The V and J genes are TRBV29-1 and TRBJ1-1; D uncertain. Germline assignment: CDR1 SQVTM and CDR2 ANQGSEA. Deletions cut 4 bases from V and 1 base from J, with 7 bases between. CDR3 length equals 12 residues. CDR3 nucleotides: TGCAGCGTTGTCCCAGGGAACACTGAAGCTTTCTTT. This sequence encodes CSVVPGNTEAFF.

The chain combines TRBV6-1 with TRBJ2-3; TRBD2 agrees at 7 bases. Trimming at V came to 4 bases and at J to 6 bases, leaving 10 bases not matched to a gene. This CDR3 has 15 residues. In germline, CDR1 is MNHNS, CDR2 SASEGT. CDR3 DNA: TGTGCCAGCAGTGTCATGCGGGAGTTAAGCGATACGCAGTATTTT. It translates to CASSVMRELSDTQYF.

With respect to this clone: Other DNA sequences of this sample code for an identical CDR3. The CDR3 is CASSQGRGSSYEQYF. CDR3 nucleotide sequence: TGCGCCAGCAGCCAAGGGCGGGGGAGCTCCTACGAGCAGTACTTC. The chain combines TRBV4-1 with TRBJ2-7; 7 bases fit TRBD2. This CDR3 has 15 residues. Germline V gives CDR1 MGHRA, CDR2 YSYEKL. V lost 1 base, J lost 0 bases, and 3 bases stayed unmatched.

This clone appeared a single time. The V and J genes are TRBV28 and TRBJ1-5; no clear D gene. The CDR3 has 14 residues. Deletions cut 3 bases from V and 1 base from J, with 7 bases between. Per the germline V gene, CDR1 is MDHEN and CDR2 is SYDVKM. DNA of the CDR3: TGTGCCAGCAGTTTTGGTAGCAGCAATCAGCCCCAGCATTTT. This translates into CASSFGSSNQPQHF.

V is TRBV4-1 and J is TRBJ2-1; D unresolved. This CDR3 is built from 15 residues. Between the trimmed V and J ends, which lost 3 bases and 5 bases, there was a span of 14 bases. Per germline, CDR1 MGHRA and CDR2 YSYEKL. In DNA, the CDR3 is TGCGCCAGCAGCCAGGAGACACCTTATCACAATGAGCAGTTCTTC. Amino acid sequence: CASSQETPYHNEQFF.

The V call is TRBV28, the J call TRBJ1-2, with D unclear. CDR1 MDHEN and CDR2 SYDVKM come from the germline V gene. The CDR3 has 12 amino acids. The germline V and J ends were trimmed by 5 bases and 3 bases, with 7 bases remaining between them. The CDR3 is CASSNLDYGYTF. For the CDR3, the DNA is TGTGCCAGCAGTAACCTCGACTATGGCTACACCTTC.

This clone has just a few counts. The V gene is TRBV19, the J gene TRBJ1-5; tentative D call: TRBD1 (5 bases). Trimming took 9 bases from V and 1 from J, leaving 13 bases between them. Looked up from germline, CDR1 is LNHDA and CDR2 is SQIVND (reference sequence). The CDR3 has 14 amino acids. In nucleotides, the CDR3 is TGTGCCAGCTCTAGGGAGGGGAGCAATCAGCCCCAGCATTTT. It codes for CASSREGSNQPQHF. Full variable domain (rest looked up from reference TRBV19 and TRBJ1-5): DGGITQSPKYLFRKEGQNVTLSCEQNLNHDAMYWYRQDPGQGLRLIYYSQIVNDFQKGDIAEGYSVSREKKESFPLTVTSAQKNPTAFYLCASSREGSNQPQHFGDGTRLSIL.

This chain uses TRBV9 with TRBJ2-1; 8 bases agree with TRBD2. Germline CDR1 reads SGDLS; CDR2 reads YYNGEE. The CDR3 is 14 amino acids. Unmatched junction bases numbered 6, after V lost 6 bases and J lost 4 bases. The CDR3: CASNPGGLYNEQFF. The CDR3 DNA reads as TGTGCCAGCAATCCGGGAGGGCTTTACAATGAGCAGTTCTTC.